Below are 15 T cell receptor beta chains sequenced from a single sample in a study of early T cells in non-severe SARS-CoV-2 infection. One entry per CDR3 protein, called by TCRdb with MiXCR from the 5' RACE reads. The sample shows 54,000 or so distinct CDR3 sequences, roughly 5.9% of them seen only once. Sequences were obtained from whole blood. All receptors derive from an adult who was a healthcare worker with PCR-confirmed SARS-CoV-2 infection or an uninfected control (not recorded which).

This clonotype appeared a few times. The chain is built from TRBV7-2 and TRBJ2-2; D might be TRBD1 (6 bases). Deletions cut 5 bases from V and 3 bases from J, with 10 bases between. Germline V lookup: CDR1 SGHTA, CDR2 FQGNSA. The CDR3 runs to 14 residues. The CDR3 coding sequence is TGTGCCAGCAGCCAGGGACACTACACCGGGGAGCTGTTTTTT. This encodes CASSQGHYTGELFF.

In this sample, this clonotype turned up many times. Germline is not matched at one junction end, which may reflect a read error. The chain is built from TRBV11-2 and TRBJ2-3; D call uncertain. Germline CDR1 reads SGHAT; CDR2 reads FQNNGV. The CDR3 extends over 14 amino acids. This chain's CDR3 is CASSLDTVTHTQYF. CDR3 DNA: TGTGCCAGCAGCTTAGATACAGTCACACATACGCAGTATTTT.

This clonotype has only a few counts. This chain connects TRBV7-2 to TRBJ2-3; 8 nucleotides align to TRBD2. The CDR3 length is 18 residues. Germline CDR1 SGHTA, CDR2 FQGNSA. Trimming cost V 5 bases and J 0 bases; bases outside gene matches: 13. The chain's CDR3 is CASSPPGLAFFSTDTQYF. In nucleotides, the CDR3 is TGTGCCAGCAGCCCCCCAGGACTAGCATTCTTTAGCACAGATACGCAGTATTTT.

V gene TRBV6-5 combines with J gene TRBJ1-5; possible D gene TRBD1, 5 bases. The length of the CDR3 is 15 residues. V was pared by 6 bases and J by 1 base, with 13 bases between. Looked up from germline, CDR1 is MNHEY and CDR2 is SVGAGI. The CDR3 protein is CASRKQVQSNQPQHF. The CDR3 nucleotides read TGTGCCAGCAGAAAACAGGTACAAAGCAATCAGCCCCAGCATTTT.

This clonotype was recorded many times. The V call is TRBV12-2, the J call TRBJ2-6; the table's D call of TRBD1 was not tested on the DNA. TRBV12-2 is a documented pseudogene. The CDR3 contains 19 residues. The chain's CDR3 is CASPSEPGQGFSGANVLTF. The CDR3 coding sequence is TGTGCAAGTCCCTCAGAGCCGGGACAGGGGTTCTCTGGGGCCAACGTCCTGACTTTC.

V and J are TRBV5-1 and TRBJ1-1; TRBD1 matches at 8 bases. This CDR3 has 17 amino acids. Trimming at V came to 0 bases and at J to 1 base, leaving 8 bases not matched to a gene. CDR1 is SGHRS and CDR2 is YFSETQ in the germline V gene. CDR3 nucleotide sequence: TGCGCCAGCAGCTTGGCCCTGGCAGGGGGCAGGAACACTGAAGCTTTCTTT. Protein: CASSLALAGGRNTEAFF.

This clonotype was counted ten times or more. The rearrangement uses TRBV28 and TRBJ1-6; a weak D match, TRBD1 (5 bases). This CDR3 region has 13 residues. V was shortened by 2 bases and J by 10 bases, with 9 bases between the two germline ends. In germline, CDR1 is MDHEN, CDR2 SYDVKM. CDR3 protein: CASSLNRRSPLHF. The DNA for the CDR3 is TGTGCCAGCAGTTTAAACAGGAGATCACCCCTCCACTTT.

Ten or more counts support this clonotype. The chain is built from TRBV19 and TRBJ2-1; 9 bases line up with TRBD2. The CDR3 consists of 15 residues. V was clipped by 5 bases and J by 8 bases; unmatched bases: 10. CDR1 and CDR2 from the germline V gene are LNHDA and SQIVND (reference sequence). CDR3 residues: CASSPRAGGADEQFF. The CDR3 DNA reads TGTGCCAGTAGTCCAAGGGCGGGAGGGGCGGATGAGCAGTTCTTC.

This clonotype occurred many times. CDR3 coding DNA: TGCGCCAGCAGCCATGGGGGTCCCCTCCGTTCTGAAGCTTTCTTT. It translates to CASSHGGPLRSEAFF. The V gene is TRBV4-3, the J gene TRBJ1-1, with a possible D match to TRBD1 (5 bases). CDR1 is LGHNA, CDR2 YSLEER, per germline. Trimming took 3 bases from V and 6 from J, leaving 17 bases between them. This CDR3 contains 15 residues.

There are many counts of this clonotype. J is TRBJ2-7 and V is TRBV6-7, with D unclear. TRBV6-7 is filed as an ORF, its function uncertain. This CDR3 contains 16 residues. The V and J ends lost 2 bases and 1 base respectively, with 15 bases between them. The CDR3 spells CASSYPSSGRSYEQYF. The DNA for the CDR3 is TGTGCCAGCAGTTACCCCTCTTCCGGCAGATCCTACGAGCAGTACTTC.

The rearrangement uses TRBV20-1 and TRBJ2-6; no clear D gene. Germline assignment: CDR1 DFQATT and CDR2 SNEGSKA (reference sequence). This CDR3 has 14 residues. Between the trimmed V and J ends, which lost 1 base and 0 bases, there was a span of 4 bases. CDR3 bases: TGCAGTGCTAGAGTTCCCTCTGGGGCCAACGTCCTGACTTTC. Translated, it gives CSARVPSGANVLTF.

At least ten counts were recorded for this clonotype. The gene calls are TRBV29-1 and TRBJ1-2; D remains unclear. The CDR3 length is 13 residues. Germline CDR1 reads SQVTM; CDR2 reads ANQGSEA. The ends were cut back, 5 bases at V and 4 bases at J, with 14 bases in the middle. CDR3 coding DNA: TGCAGCGTTTCAGTGAGAGGGCTCTATGGCTACACCTTC. Amino acid sequence: CSVSVRGLYGYTF.

This clonotype has just a few counts. This sequence joins TRBV12-3 or TRBV12-4 and TRBJ2-2; a weak D match, TRBD1 (5 bases). This CDR3 contains 14 residues. The V and J ends lost 3 bases and 5 bases respectively, with 10 bases between them. The CDR3 sequence is CASSLQGWTGELFF. The CDR3 region has the DNA TGTGCCAGCAGTTTGCAGGGTTGGACCGGGGAGCTGTTTTTT.

This clonotype was counted ten times or more. This chain uses TRBV10-3 with TRBJ2-7, with D tentatively TRBD1 (5 bases). Germline loops: CDR1 ENHRY, CDR2 SYGVKD. This CDR3 has 12 residues. The V and J ends lost 4 bases and 6 bases respectively, with 10 bases between them. CDR3 protein: CAISANQGEQYF. DNA for the CDR3: TGTGCCATCAGTGCTAACCAGGGCGAGCAGTACTTC.

This clonotype was recorded at least ten times. This sequence joins TRBV4-1 and TRBJ2-7, with 10 bases aligning to TRBD2. The CDR3 length is 20 residues. The J segment lost 7 bases and the V segment lost 3 bases, leaving 24 bases of the junction unmatched. The germline V gene encodes CDR1 MGHRA and CDR2 YSYEKL. CDR3 region: CASSHLFPAPRLAGGTEQYF. The CDR3 nucleotides are TGCGCCAGCAGCCACCTTTTTCCCGCCCCCAGACTAGCGGGTGGTACGGAGCAGTACTTC.